This entry features one TCR beta chain sequence. Its specificity is not known. Sequencing of the DNA from cultured CD4+ T cells was carried out with the Oncomine TCR Beta short-read assay. Using its own MiXCR run on the PCR reads, TCRdb lists one record per CDR3 protein. The top ten hold over 30% of the sample, which has approximately 14,000 distinct CDR3 sequences, approximately 35% seen once. Regarding treatment: roughly 10-day PBMC culture with coronavirus spike peptide pools or control peptides (ViraFEST assay). The data were obtained in a study of vaccination and CD4 T cells after COVID-19. Study-level background: With a range of 35 to 161, the median interval from diagnosis to drawing post-COVID samples was approximately 100 days.

V was pared by 2 bases and J by 7 bases, with 14 bases of the junction left unmatched. This CDR3 region has 17 residues. Input material: cultured CD4+ T cells from blood. The receptor comes from a human donor with COVID-19. The V and J genes are TRBV12-3 or TRBV12-4 and TRBJ2-5; 9 bases fit TRBD2. CDR3 bases: TGTGCCAGCAGTTTACGGCTAGCGGGGCCCTACGTTGGGACCCAGTACTTC. Protein product: CASSLRLAGPYVGTQYF.